These 5 T cell receptor beta chains were all obtained from the same sample, sequenced in a study of vaccination effects on CD4 cells after COVID-19. Clones were read by immunoSEQ multiplex PCR, and TCRdb kept only the in-frame ones, dropping some. The sample shows roughly 26,000 clones, around 78% of them seen only once. These receptors' targets are unknown. Antigen-specific CD4+ T cells were first expanded with viral peptide pools by the ViraFEST assay and only then sequenced. Upon completion of 10 days in culture, CD4+ T cells were isolated. According to PCR results, the person was infected with SARS-CoV-2 between March and December 2020. The input for sequencing was CD4+ T cells from PBMCs cultured with HCoV-NL63 spike peptides, taken before COVID-19 vaccination. Every receptor here comes from a human donor who had a prior SARS-CoV-2 infection.

This chain connects TRBV7-2 to TRBJ2-3, with 7 bases aligning to TRBD2. With V trimmed by 1 base and J by 8 bases, 9 bases remained unmatched. The CDR3 is 15 amino acids. Germline CDR1 is SGHTA and CDR2 is FQGNSA. DNA for the CDR3: TGTGCCAGCAGCTTAGGCGGGAGAGGCCCCTTTACGCAGTATTTT. Protein sequence: CASSLGGRGPFTQYF.

V and J are TRBV3-1 (or the pseudogene TRBV3-2) and TRBJ2-5; 9 nucleotides agree with TRBD2. Unmatched junction bases numbered 5, after V lost 1 base and J lost 5 bases. This CDR3 region has 15 residues. CDR1 LGHDT and CDR2 YNNKEL come from the germline V gene (reference sequence). The CDR3 bases are TGTGCCAGCAGCCAAGGCTCGGCGGGGGGGGAGACCCAGTACTTC. This translates into CASSQGSAGGETQYF.

The chain recombines TRBV23-1 with TRBJ1-5, with D perhaps matching TRBD1 (5 bases). TRBV23-1 is an ORF; its function is uncertain. This CDR3 has 15 amino acids. CDR3 in DNA: TGCGCGGGGAAGGGGCAGGGAAGGCGTCTTCAGCCCCAGCATTTT. Translation gives CAGKGQGRRLQPQHF.

The chain employs TRBV7-3 and TRBJ1-1; D is uncertain. The V gene lost 3 bases and the J gene lost 2 bases, with 7 bases spanning the gap. The CDR3 totals 13 residues. Germline V gives CDR1 SGHTA, CDR2 FQGTGA. The CDR3 spells CASSLHYNTEAFF. The DNA of the CDR3 is TGTGCCAGCAGCTTGCATTACAACACTGAAGCTTTCTTT.

The V call is TRBV30, the J call TRBJ1-4; weak D call: TRBD1 (5 bases). V lost 1 base, J lost 8 bases, and 5 bases lay in between. CDR1 is GTSNPN and CDR2 is SVGIG in the germline V gene (reference sequence). This CDR3 comprises 11 residues. The CDR3: CAWSAGEKLFF. In DNA form, the CDR3 reads TGTGCCTGGAGTGCAGGGGAAAAACTGTTTTTT.